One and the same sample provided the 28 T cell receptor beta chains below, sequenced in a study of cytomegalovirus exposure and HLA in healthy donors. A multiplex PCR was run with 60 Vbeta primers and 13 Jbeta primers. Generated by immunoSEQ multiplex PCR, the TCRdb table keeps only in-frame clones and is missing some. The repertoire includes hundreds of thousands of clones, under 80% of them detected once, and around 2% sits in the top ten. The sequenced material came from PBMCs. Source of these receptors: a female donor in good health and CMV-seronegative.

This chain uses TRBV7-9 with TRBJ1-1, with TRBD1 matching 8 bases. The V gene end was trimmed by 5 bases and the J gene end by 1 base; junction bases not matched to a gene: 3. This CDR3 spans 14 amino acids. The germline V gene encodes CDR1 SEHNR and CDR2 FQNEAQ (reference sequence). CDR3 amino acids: CASSPDRENTEAFF. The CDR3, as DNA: TGTGCCAGCAGCCCGGACAGGGAGAACACTGAAGCTTTCTTT.

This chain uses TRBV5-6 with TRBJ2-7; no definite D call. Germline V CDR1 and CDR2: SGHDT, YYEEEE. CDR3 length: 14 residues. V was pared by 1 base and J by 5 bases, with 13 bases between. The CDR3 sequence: CASSLPSGWDEQYF. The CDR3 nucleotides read TGTGCCAGCAGCTTGCCCTCCGGGTGGGACGAGCAGTACTTC.

The CDR3 DNA follows: TGTGCCAGCAAAGCGGGGGGCACAGATACGCAGTATTTT. This sequence encodes CASKAGGTDTQYF. This chain connects TRBV6-1 to TRBJ2-3, with 8 bases matching TRBD2. This CDR3 spans 13 amino acids. J lost 1 base, V lost 7 bases, and 1 base had no gene match. CDR1 and CDR2 (germline): MNHNS, SASEGT.

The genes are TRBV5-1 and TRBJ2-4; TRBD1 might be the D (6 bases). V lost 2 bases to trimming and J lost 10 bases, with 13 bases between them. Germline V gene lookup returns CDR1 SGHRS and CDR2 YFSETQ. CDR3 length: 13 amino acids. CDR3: CASSFEGQGIQYF. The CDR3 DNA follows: TGCGCCAGCAGCTTTGAAGGCCAGGGGATTCAGTACTTC. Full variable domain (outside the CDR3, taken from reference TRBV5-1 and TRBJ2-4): KAGVTQTPRYLIKTRGQQVTLSCSPISGHRSVSWYQQTPGQGLQFLFEYFSETQRNKGNFPGRFSGRQFSNSRSEMNVSTLELGDSALYLCASSFEGQGIQYFGAGTRLSVL.

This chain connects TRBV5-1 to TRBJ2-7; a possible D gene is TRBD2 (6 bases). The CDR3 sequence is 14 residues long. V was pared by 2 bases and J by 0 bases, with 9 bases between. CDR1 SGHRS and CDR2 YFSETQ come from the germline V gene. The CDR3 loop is CASSFRGISYEQYF. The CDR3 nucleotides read TGCGCCAGCAGCTTTCGGGGGATCTCCTACGAGCAGTACTTC.

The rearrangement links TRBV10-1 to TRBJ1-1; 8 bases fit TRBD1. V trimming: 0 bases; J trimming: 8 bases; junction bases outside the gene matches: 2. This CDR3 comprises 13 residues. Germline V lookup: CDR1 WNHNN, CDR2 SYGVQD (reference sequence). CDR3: CASSESGQGEAFF. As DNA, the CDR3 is TGCGCCAGCAGTGAGTCCGGACAGGGAGAAGCTTTCTTT.

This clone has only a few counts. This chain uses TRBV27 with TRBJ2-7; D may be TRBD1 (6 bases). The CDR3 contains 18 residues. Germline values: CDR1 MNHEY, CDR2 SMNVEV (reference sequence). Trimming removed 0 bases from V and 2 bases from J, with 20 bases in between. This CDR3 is CASSLSAIPGDLPYEQYF. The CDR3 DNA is TGTGCCAGCAGTTTATCCGCTATCCCAGGGGATTTACCCTACGAGCAGTACTTC.

The chain's CDR3 is CASSLSGYEQYF. DNA of the CDR3: TGTGCCAGCAGCCTCTCCGGGTACGAGCAGTACTTC. The chain is built from TRBV5-6 and TRBJ2-7; D is unresolved. This CDR3 is 12 amino acids long. Germline CDR1 is SGHDT and CDR2 is YYEEEE. V was shortened by 4 bases and J by 4 bases, with 9 bases between the two germline ends.

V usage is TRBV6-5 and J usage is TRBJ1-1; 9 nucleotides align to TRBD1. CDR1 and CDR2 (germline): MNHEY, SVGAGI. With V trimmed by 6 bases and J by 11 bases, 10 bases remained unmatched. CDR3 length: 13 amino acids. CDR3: CASRPGQGQGAFF. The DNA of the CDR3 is TGTGCCAGCAGGCCGGGACAGGGCCAGGGGGCTTTCTTT.

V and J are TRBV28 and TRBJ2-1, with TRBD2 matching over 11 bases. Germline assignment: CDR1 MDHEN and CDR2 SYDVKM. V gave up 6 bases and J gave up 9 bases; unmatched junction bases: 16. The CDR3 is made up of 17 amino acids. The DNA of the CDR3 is TGTGCCAGCAGGCTCACCGCGACTAGCGGGAAAGGGGGTGAGCAGTTCTTC. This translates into CASRLTATSGKGGEQFF. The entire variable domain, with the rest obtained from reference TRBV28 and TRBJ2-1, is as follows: DVKVTQSSRYLVKRTGEKVFLECVQDMDHENMFWYRQDPGLGLRLIYFSYDVKMKEKGDIPEGYSVSREKKERFSLILESASTNQTSMYLCASRLTATSGKGGEQFFGPGTRLTVL.

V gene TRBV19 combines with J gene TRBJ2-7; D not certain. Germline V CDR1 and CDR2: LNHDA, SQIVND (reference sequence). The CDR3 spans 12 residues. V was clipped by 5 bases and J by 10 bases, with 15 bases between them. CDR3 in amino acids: CASSSANTNQYF. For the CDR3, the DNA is TGTGCCAGTAGTTCAGCGAATACGAATCAGTACTTC.

CDR3 coding DNA: TGCGCCAGCAGCTTGTCCGGTAGCGTCTCCGAGCAGTACTTC. Translation: CASSLSGSVSEQYF. V and J are TRBV5-1 and TRBJ2-5; tentative D call: TRBD2 (5 bases). The J call may be incorrect, as the DNA end agrees better with TRBJ2-7. The CDR3 runs to 14 residues. Germline values: CDR1 SGHRS, CDR2 YFSETQ.

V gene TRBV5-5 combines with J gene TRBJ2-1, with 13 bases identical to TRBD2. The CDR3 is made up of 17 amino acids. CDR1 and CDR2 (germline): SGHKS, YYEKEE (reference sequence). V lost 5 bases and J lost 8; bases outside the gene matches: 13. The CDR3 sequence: CASSWPGLAGRSDEQFF. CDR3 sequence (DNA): TGTGCCAGCAGTTGGCCGGGACTAGCGGGAAGGTCCGATGAGCAGTTCTTC.

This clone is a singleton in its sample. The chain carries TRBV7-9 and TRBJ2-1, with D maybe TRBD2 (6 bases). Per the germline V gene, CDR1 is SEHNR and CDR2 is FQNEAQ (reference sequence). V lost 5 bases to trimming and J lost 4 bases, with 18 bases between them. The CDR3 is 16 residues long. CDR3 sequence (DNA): TGTGCCAGCAGCCCGCTACTCACTAGCCGATACAATGAGCAGTTCTTC. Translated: CASSPLLTSRYNEQFF.

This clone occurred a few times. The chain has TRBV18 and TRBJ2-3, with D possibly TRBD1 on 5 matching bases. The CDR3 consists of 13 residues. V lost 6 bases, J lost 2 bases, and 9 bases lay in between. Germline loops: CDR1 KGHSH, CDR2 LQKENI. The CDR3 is CASSQGATDTQYF. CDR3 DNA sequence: TGTGCCAGCTCCCAAGGGGCCACAGATACGCAGTATTTT.

CDR3 sequence (DNA): TGTGCCAGCTCACCAACCGGGACAGGGGGTGTCTCTGCAGCTTTCTTT. Encoded protein: CASSPTGTGGVSAAFF. V usage is TRBV18 and J usage is TRBJ1-1; 11 nucleotides align to TRBD1. This CDR3 has 16 amino acids. The germline V gene has CDR1 KGHSH and CDR2 LQKENI. V shed 2 bases and J 10 bases; nucleotides not matched to a gene: 12.

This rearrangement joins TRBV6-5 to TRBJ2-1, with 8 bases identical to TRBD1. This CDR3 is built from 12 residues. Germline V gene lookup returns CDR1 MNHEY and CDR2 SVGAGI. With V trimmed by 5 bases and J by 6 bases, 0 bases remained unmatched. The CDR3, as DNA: TGTGCCAGCAGTGGACAGGGCAATGAGCAGTTCTTC. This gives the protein CASSGQGNEQFF.

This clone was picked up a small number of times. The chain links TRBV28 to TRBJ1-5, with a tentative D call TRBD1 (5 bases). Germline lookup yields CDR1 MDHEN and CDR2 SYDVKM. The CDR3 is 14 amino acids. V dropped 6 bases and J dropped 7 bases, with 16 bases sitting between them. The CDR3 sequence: CASSLRQGLQPQHF. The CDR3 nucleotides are TGTGCCAGCAGCCTCCGGCAGGGCTTACAGCCCCAGCATTTT.

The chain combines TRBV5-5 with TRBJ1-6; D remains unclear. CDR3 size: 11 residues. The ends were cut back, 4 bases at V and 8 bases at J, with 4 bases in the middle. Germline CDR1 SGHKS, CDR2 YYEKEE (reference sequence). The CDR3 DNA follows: TGTGCCAGCAGCCTAGATTCACCCCTCCACTTT. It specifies CASSLDSPLHF.

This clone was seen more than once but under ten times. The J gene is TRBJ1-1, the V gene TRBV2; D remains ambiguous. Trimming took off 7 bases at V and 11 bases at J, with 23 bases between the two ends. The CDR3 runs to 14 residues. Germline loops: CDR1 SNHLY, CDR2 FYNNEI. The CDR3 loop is CASTSGVSREDAFF. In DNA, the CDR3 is TGTGCCAGCACTTCCGGGGTTAGTCGGGAGGATGCTTTCTTT.

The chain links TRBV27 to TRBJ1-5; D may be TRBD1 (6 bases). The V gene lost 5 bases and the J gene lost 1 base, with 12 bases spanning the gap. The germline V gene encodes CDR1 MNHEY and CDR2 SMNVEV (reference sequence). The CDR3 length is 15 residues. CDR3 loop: CASSINTGSNQPQHF. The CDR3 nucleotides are TGTGCCAGCAGTATAAATACAGGGAGCAATCAGCCCCAGCATTTT.

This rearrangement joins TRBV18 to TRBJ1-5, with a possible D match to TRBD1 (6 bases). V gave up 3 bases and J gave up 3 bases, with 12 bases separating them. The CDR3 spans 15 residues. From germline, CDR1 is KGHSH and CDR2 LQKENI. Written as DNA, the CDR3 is TGTGCCAGCTCACCTGTCTGGGGGCCCAATCAGCCCCAGCATTTT. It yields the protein CASSPVWGPNQPQHF.

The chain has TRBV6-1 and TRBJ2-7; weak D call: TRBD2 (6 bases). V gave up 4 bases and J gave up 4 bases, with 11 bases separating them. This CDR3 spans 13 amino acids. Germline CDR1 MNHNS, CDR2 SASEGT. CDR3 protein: CASSATSIYEQYF. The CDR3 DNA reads TGTGCCAGCAGTGCGACTAGTATATACGAGCAGTACTTC.

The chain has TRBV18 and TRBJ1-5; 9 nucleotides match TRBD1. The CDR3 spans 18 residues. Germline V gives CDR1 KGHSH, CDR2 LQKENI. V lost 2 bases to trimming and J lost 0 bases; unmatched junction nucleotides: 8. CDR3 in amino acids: CASSPGTGTPYSNQPQHF. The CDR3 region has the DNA TGTGCCAGCTCACCAGGGACAGGGACGCCTTATAGCAATCAGCCCCAGCATTTT.

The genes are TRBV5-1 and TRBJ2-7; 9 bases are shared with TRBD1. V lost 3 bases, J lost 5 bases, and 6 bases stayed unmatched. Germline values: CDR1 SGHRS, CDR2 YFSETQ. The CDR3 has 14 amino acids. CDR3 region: CASSWGQGNDEQYF. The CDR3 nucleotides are TGCGCCAGCAGCTGGGGACAGGGAAATGACGAGCAGTACTTC.

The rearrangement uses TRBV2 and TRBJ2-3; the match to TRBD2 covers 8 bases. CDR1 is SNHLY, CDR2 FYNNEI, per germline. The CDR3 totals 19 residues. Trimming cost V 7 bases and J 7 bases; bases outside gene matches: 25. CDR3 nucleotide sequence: TGTGCCAGCACCCTAGAGACGGGAGGGCCAAAAGGGGGACCCTATACGCAGTATTTT. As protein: CASTLETGGPKGGPYTQYF.

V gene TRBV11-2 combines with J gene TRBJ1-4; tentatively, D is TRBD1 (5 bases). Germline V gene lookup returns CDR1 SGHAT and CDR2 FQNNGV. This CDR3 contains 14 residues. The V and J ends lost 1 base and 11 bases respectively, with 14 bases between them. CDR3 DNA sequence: TGTGCCAGCAGCTTAGCCCCGCAGGGCGACAAACTGTTTTTT. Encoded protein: CASSLAPQGDKLFF.

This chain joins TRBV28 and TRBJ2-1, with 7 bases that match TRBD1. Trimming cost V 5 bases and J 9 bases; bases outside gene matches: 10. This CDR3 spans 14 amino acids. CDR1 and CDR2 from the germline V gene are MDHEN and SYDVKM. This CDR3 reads CASSLHRGWIEQFF. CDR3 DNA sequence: TGTGCCAGCAGTCTACACAGGGGCTGGATTGAGCAGTTCTTC.